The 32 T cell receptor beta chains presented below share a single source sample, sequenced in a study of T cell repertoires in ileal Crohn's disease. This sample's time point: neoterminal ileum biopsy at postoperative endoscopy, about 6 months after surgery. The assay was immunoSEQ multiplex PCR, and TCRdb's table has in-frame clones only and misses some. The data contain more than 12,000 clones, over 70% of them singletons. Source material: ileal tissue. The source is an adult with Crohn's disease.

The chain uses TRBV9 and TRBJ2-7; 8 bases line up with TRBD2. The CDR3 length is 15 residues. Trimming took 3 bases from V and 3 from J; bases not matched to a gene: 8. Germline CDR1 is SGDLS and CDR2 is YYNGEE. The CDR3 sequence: CASSAGLAPDYEQYF. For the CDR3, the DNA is TGTGCCAGCAGCGCCGGACTAGCCCCGGACTACGAGCAGTACTTC.

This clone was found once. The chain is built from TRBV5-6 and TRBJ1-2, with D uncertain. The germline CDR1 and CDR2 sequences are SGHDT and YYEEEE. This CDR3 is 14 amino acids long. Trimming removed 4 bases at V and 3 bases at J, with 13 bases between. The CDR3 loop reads CASSATGRDYGYTF. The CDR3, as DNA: TGTGCCAGCAGCGCTACCGGGCGTGACTATGGCTACACCTTC.

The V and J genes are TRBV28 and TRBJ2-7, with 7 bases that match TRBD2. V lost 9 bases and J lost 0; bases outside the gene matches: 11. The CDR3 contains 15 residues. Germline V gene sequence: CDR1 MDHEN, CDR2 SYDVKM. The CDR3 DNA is TGTGCCAGGCCGGACGGCCGCGGGAGCTCCTACGAGCAGTACTTC. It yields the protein CARPDGRGSSYEQYF.

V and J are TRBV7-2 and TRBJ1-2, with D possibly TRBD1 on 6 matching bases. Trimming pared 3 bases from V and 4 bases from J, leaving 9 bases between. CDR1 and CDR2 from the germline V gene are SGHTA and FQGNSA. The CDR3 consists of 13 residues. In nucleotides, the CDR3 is TGTGCCAGCAGCTTTGGGACAAGCTATGGCTACACCTTC. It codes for CASSFGTSYGYTF.

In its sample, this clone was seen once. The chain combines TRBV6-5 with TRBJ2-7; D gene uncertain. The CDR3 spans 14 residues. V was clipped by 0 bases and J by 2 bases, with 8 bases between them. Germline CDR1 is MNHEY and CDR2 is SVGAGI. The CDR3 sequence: CASSYSGTAYEQYF. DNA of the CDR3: TGTGCCAGCAGTTACTCCGGCACCGCCTACGAGCAGTACTTC.

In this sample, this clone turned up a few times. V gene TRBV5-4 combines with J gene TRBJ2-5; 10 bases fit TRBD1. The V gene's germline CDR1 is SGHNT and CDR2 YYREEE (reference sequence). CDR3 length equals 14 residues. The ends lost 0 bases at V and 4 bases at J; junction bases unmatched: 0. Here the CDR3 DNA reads TGTGCCAGCAGCTTGGGACAGGGGGCAGAGACCCAGTACTTC. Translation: CASSLGQGAETQYF.

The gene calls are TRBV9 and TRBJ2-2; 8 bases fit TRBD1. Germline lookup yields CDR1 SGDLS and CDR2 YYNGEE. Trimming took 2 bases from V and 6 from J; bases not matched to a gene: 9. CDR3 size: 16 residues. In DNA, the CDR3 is TGTGCCAGCAGCGTCCGACAGGGGACCACCTCCGGGGAGCTGTTTTTT. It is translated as CASSVRQGTTSGELFF.

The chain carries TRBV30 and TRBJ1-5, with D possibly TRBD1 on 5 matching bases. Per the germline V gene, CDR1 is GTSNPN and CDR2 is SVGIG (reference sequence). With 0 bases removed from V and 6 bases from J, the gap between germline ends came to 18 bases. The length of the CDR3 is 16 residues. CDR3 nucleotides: TGTGCCTGGAGTGTAAGGGCGTCGGGGGGGTTTCAGCCCCAGCATTTT. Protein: CAWSVRASGGFQPQHF.

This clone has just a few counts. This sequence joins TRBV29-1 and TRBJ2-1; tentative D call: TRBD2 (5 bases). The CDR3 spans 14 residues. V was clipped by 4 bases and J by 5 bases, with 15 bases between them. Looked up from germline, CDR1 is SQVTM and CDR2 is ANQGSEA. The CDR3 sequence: CSVVGLAGNNEQFF. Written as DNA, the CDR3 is TGCAGCGTTGTGGGCCTAGCTGGTAACAATGAGCAGTTCTTC.

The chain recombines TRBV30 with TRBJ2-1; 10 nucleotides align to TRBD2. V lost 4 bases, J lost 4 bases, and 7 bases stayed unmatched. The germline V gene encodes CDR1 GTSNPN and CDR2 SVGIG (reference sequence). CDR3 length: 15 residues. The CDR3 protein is CAWTASGSPYNEQFF. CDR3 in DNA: TGTGCCTGGACGGCTAGCGGGAGTCCTTACAATGAGCAGTTCTTC.

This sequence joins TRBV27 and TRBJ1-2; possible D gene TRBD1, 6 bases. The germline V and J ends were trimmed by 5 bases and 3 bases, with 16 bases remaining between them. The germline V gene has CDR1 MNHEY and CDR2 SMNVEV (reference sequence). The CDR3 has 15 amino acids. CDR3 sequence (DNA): TGTGCCAGCAGTCCAGGAATAGGGGGGTACTATGGCTACACCTTC. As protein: CASSPGIGGYYGYTF.

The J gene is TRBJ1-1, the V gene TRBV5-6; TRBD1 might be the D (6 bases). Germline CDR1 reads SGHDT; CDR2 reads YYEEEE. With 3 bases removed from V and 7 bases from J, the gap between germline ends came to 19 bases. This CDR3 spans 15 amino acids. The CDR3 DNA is TGTGCCAGCAGCTCCACATCGGCAGGGGAACATGAAGCTTTCTTT. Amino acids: CASSSTSAGEHEAFF.

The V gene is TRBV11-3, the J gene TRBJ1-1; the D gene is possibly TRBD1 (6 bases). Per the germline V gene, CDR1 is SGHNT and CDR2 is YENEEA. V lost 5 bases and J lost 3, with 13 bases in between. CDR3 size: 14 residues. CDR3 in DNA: TGTGCCAGCAGCGCACAGGGTCGGGACACTGAAGCTTTCTTT. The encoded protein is CASSAQGRDTEAFF.

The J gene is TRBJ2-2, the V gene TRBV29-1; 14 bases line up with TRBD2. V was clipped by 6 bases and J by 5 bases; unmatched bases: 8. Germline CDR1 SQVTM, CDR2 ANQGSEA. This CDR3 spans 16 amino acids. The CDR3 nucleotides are TGCAGCGTCCCCGGACTAGCGGGAGGTATTACCGGGGAGCTGTTTTTT. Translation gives CSVPGLAGGITGELFF.

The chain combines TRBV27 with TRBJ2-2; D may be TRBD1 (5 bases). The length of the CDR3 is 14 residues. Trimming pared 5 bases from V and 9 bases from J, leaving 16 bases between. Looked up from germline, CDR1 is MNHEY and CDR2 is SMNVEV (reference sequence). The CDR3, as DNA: TGTGCCAGCAGTACCCAGACAGCCGACCGGGAGCTGTTTTTT. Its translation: CASSTQTADRELFF.

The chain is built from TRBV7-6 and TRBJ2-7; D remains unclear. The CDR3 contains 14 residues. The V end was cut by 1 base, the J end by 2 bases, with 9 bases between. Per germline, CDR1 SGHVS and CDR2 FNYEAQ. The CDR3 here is CASSLEDLPYEQYF. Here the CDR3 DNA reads TGTGCCAGCAGCTTAGAGGACCTCCCCTACGAGCAGTACTTC.

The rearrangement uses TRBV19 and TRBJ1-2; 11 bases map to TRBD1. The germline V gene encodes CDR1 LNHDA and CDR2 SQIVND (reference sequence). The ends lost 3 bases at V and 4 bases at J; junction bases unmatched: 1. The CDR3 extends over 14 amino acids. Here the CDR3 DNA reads TGTGCCAGTAGTATTGGACAGGGGGCCTATGGCTACACCTTC. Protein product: CASSIGQGAYGYTF.

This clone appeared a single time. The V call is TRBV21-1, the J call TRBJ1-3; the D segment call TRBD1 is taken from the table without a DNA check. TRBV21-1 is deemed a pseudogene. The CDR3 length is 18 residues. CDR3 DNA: TGTGCCAGCAGCAAAGGGTGCGGGACAGGGGGCTCGGGAAACACCATATATTTT. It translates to CASSKGCGTGGSGNTIYF.

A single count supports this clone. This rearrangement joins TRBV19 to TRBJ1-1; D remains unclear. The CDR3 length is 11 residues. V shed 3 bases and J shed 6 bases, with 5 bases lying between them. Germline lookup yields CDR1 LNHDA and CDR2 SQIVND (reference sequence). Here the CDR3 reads CASSIGPEAFF. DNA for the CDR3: TGTGCCAGTAGTATCGGTCCTGAAGCTTTCTTT. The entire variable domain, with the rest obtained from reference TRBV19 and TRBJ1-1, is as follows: DGGITQSPKYLFRKEGQNVTLSCEQNLNHDAMYWYRQDPGQGLRLIYYSQIVNDFQKGDIAEGYSVSREKKESFPLTVTSAQKNPTAFYLCASSIGPEAFFGQGTRLTVV.

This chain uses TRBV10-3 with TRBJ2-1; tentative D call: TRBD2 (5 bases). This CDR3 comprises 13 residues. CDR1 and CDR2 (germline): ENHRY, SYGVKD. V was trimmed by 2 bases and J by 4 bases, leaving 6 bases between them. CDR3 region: CAISETSYNEQFF. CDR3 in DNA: TGTGCCATCAGTGAGACTAGTTACAATGAGCAGTTCTTC.

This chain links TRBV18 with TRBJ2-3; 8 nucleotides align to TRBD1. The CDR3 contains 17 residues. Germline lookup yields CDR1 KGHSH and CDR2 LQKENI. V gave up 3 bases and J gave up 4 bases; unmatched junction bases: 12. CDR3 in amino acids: CASSPTAGGRLADTQYF. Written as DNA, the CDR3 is TGTGCCAGCTCACCCACGGCAGGGGGCAGGCTAGCAGATACGCAGTATTTT.

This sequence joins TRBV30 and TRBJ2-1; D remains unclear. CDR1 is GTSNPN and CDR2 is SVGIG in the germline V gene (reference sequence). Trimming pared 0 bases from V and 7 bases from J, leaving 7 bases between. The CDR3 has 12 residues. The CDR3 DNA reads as TGTGCCTGGAGTGTTGGACGGAATGAGCAGTTCTTC. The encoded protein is CAWSVGRNEQFF.

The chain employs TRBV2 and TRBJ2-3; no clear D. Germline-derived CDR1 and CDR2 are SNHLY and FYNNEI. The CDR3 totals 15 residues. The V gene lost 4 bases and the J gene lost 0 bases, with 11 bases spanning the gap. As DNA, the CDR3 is TGTGCCAGCAGTGTCGGCCCGGCTAGCACAGATACGCAGTATTTT. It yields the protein CASSVGPASTDTQYF.

The CDR3 nucleotides read TGTGCCTGGAGTGTACGGGGGCGAGAAAAACTGTTTTTT. Its translation: CAWSVRGREKLFF. The chain uses TRBV30 and TRBJ1-4; D might be TRBD1 (6 bases). V shed 0 bases and J shed 8 bases, with 10 bases lying between them. The CDR3 covers 13 residues. The germline V gene encodes CDR1 GTSNPN and CDR2 SVGIG (reference sequence).

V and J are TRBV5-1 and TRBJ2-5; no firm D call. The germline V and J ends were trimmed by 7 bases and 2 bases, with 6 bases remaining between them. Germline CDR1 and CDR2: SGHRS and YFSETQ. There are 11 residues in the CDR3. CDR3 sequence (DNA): TGCGCCAGCGCCGAACAAGAGACCCAGTACTTC. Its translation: CASAEQETQYF.

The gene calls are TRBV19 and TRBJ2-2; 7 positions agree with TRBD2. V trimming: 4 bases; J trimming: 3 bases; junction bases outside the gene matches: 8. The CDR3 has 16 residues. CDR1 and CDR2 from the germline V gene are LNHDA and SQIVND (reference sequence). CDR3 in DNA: TGTGCCAGTAGTAGGGCAAGCGGGACTCACACCGGGGAGCTGTTTTTT. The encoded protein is CASSRASGTHTGELFF.

The CDR3: CASSLNRDRGAATNEKLFF. DNA of the CDR3: TGTGCCAGCTCACTCAACCGGGACAGGGGAGCTGCAACTAATGAAAAACTGTTTTTT. The rearrangement joins TRBV18 to TRBJ1-4, with 10 bases matching TRBD1. This CDR3 is built from 19 residues. Germline CDR1 KGHSH, CDR2 LQKENI. V dropped 4 bases and J dropped 0; count of bases not matched to a gene: 11.

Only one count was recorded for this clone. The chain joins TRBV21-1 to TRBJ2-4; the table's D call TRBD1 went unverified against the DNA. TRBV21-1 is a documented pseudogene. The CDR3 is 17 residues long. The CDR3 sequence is CASSKRDRKLAKNIQYF. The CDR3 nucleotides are TGTGCCAGCAGCAAACGAGACAGAAAACTAGCCAAAAACATTCAGTACTTC.

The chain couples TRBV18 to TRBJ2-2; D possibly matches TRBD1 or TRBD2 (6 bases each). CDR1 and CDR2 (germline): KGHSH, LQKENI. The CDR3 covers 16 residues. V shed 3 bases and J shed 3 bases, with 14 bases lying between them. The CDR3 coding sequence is TGTGCCAGCTCACCCCTTCCGGGGGCGGACACCGGGGAGCTGTTTTTT. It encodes CASSPLPGADTGELFF.

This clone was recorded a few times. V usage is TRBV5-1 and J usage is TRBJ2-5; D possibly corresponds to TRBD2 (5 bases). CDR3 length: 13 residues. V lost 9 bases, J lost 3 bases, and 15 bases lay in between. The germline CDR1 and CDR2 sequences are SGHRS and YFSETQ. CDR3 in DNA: TGCGCCACCTCCCGTTGGGGAGAAGAGACCCAGTACTTC. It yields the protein CATSRWGEETQYF.

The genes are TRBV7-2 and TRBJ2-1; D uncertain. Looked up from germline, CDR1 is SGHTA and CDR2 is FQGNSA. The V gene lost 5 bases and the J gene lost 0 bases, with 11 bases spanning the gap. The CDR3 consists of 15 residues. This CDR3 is CASSARSSSYNEQFF. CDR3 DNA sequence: TGTGCCAGCAGCGCACGGAGCAGCTCCTACAATGAGCAGTTCTTC.

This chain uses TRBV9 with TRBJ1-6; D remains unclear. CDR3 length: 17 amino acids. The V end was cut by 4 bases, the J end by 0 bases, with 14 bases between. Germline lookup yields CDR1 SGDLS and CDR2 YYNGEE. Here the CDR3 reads CASSLTTESSYNSPLHF. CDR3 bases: TGTGCCAGCAGCCTAACCACGGAGAGCTCCTATAATTCACCCCTCCACTTT.